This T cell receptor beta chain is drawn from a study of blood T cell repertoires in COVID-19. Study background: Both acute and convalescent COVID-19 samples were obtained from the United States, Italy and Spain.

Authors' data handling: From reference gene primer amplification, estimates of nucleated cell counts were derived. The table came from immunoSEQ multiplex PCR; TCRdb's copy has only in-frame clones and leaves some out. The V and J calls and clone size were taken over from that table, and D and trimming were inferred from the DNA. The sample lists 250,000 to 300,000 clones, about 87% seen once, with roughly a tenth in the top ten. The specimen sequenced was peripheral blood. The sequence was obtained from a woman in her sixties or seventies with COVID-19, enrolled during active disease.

The CDR3 sequence: CSAAWGGRGVSRYNEQFF. The DNA of the CDR3 is TGCAGCGCCGCTTGGGGTGGGCGCGGGGTTTCCAGATACAATGAGCAGTTCTTC. This sequence joins TRBV29-1 and TRBJ2-1; a weak D match, TRBD2 (6 bases). Germline CDR1 is SQVTM and CDR2 is ANQGSEA. The CDR3 length is 18 residues. V was shortened by 7 bases and J by 4 bases, with 29 bases between the two germline ends.